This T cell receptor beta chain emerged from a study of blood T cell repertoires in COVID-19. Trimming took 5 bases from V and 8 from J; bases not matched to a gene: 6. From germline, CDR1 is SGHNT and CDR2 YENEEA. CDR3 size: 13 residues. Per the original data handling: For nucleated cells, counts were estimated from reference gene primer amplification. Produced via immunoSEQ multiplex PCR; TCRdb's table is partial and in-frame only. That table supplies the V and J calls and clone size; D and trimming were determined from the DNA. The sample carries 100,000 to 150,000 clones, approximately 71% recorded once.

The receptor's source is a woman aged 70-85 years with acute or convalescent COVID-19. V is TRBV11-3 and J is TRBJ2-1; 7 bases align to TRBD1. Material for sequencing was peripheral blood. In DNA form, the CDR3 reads TGTGCCAGCAGCATTCAGGGGGTCGATGAGCAGTTCTTC. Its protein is CASSIQGVDEQFF.